This entry lists 12 T cell receptor beta chains sequenced from one sample in a study of shared clonotypes between healthy human individuals. Naive CD8 cells, CD45RO-negative and positively selected for CCR7, excluded terminally differentiated effector memory CD45RA+ cells. Produced via immunoSEQ multiplex PCR; TCRdb's table is partial and in-frame only. Of roughly 2,000,000 clones listed, about 95% are singletons. The specimen sequenced was naive CD8+ T cells sorted from blood. The receptor source for this set is a man between 18 and 35 years old in good health.

The chain employs TRBV9 and TRBJ2-5; D not resolved. This CDR3 region has 15 residues. Germline-derived CDR1 and CDR2 are SGDLS and YYNGEE. V dropped 0 bases and J dropped 1 base, with 10 bases sitting between them. Written as DNA, the CDR3 is TGTGCCAGCAGCGTAGATCTGCTGCCCCAAGAGACCCAGTACTTC. It is translated as CASSVDLLPQETQYF.

Turning to this clone: Within the sample, other DNA sequences also encode this same CDR3. The chain links TRBV9 to TRBJ1-1; D gene unclear. V lost 0 bases to trimming and J lost 5 bases, with 8 bases between them. The CDR3 has 13 residues. Germline-derived CDR1 and CDR2 are SGDLS and YYNGEE. The DNA for the CDR3 is TGTGCCAGCAGCGTAGGTGACGGGACTGAAGCTTTCTTT. Amino acids: CASSVGDGTEAFF.

This rearrangement joins TRBV2 to TRBJ2-1; D might be TRBD2 (5 bases). V was pared by 7 bases and J by 2 bases, with 6 bases between. The CDR3 covers 12 residues. Germline values: CDR1 SNHLY, CDR2 FYNNEI. This CDR3 is CASTGTYNEQFF. CDR3 DNA: TGTGCCAGCACCGGGACCTACAATGAGCAGTTCTTC.

The J gene is TRBJ1-2, the V gene TRBV30; 9 bases are a match to TRBD1. Germline V CDR1 and CDR2: GTSNPN, SVGIG (reference sequence). The CDR3 length is 15 residues. J was trimmed by 6 bases and V by 1 base; bases with no gene match: 9. DNA of the CDR3: TGTGCCTGGAGTGAAGGACAGGGGACGTGGAATGGCTACACCTTC. Translated, it gives CAWSEGQGTWNGYTF.

This sequence joins TRBV6-5 and TRBJ2-7, with 8 nucleotides matching TRBD1. The CDR3 length is 14 residues. Germline V lookup: CDR1 MNHEY, CDR2 SVGAGI. Germline trimming cut 5 bases from V and 6 bases from J; bases unmatched to any gene: 9. The CDR3 DNA sequence: TGTGCCAGCAGTATATCAGGGGGCGCGGGCGAGCAGTACTTC. Protein product: CASSISGGAGEQYF.

The chain recombines TRBV27 with TRBJ1-1, with 9 nucleotides matching TRBD1. The CDR3 spans 14 residues. Unmatched junction bases numbered 12, after V lost 5 bases and J lost 11 bases. Germline lookup yields CDR1 MNHEY and CDR2 SMNVEV (reference sequence). The CDR3 nucleotides are TGTGCCAGCAGTCCGGTCCCGGGACAGGGTAGGGCTTTCTTT. Translated: CASSPVPGQGRAFF.

The genes are TRBV6-5 and TRBJ1-2; TRBD1 might be the D (5 bases). This CDR3 is 10 amino acids long. V was clipped by 6 bases and J by 7 bases, with 6 bases between them. From germline, CDR1 is MNHEY and CDR2 SVGAGI. The DNA for the CDR3 is TGTGCCAGCAGGGGGGGTGGCTACACCTTC. It yields the protein CASRGGGYTF.

This rearrangement joins TRBV2 to TRBJ2-5; 7 nucleotides align to TRBD1. The germline V gene encodes CDR1 SNHLY and CDR2 FYNNEI. The CDR3 spans 12 residues. J was trimmed by 3 bases and V by 8 bases; bases with no gene match: 3. In nucleotides, the CDR3 is TGTGCCAGCGGCCAGGGGGAAGAGACCCAGTACTTC. Its protein is CASGQGEETQYF.

This chain uses TRBV27 with TRBJ2-7; the match to TRBD2 covers 8 bases. Germline CDR1 and CDR2: MNHEY and SMNVEV (reference sequence). The trim removed 4 bases at V and 3 bases at J, leaving 5 bases unmatched. The CDR3 sequence is 14 residues long. The CDR3 is CASSSSGGYYEQYF. CDR3 nucleotide sequence: TGTGCCAGCAGTTCGAGCGGGGGTTACTACGAGCAGTACTTC.

The V call is TRBV10-2, the J call TRBJ1-2; 9 nucleotides match TRBD1. CDR1 is WSHSY and CDR2 is SAAADI in the germline V gene. J was trimmed by 2 bases and V by 3 bases; bases with no gene match: 4. CDR3 length: 15 amino acids. The CDR3 sequence is CASSDIQGANYGYTF. The DNA for the CDR3 is TGCGCCAGCAGTGATATACAGGGGGCGAACTATGGCTACACCTTC.

This chain joins TRBV5-1 and TRBJ2-7; 7 bases match TRBD2. V dropped 8 bases and J dropped 2; count of bases not matched to a gene: 7. CDR3 length: 13 amino acids. From germline, CDR1 is SGHRS and CDR2 YFSETQ. The CDR3 protein is CASHGGFPYEQYF. As DNA, the CDR3 is TGCGCCAGTCACGGGGGGTTCCCCTACGAGCAGTACTTC.

For this clone: The final CDR3 position lacks the conserved phenylalanine or tryptophan, pointing to a likely read error. Because the CDR3's place on the DNA is in doubt, the DNA is left out and the CDR3 is given as listed by TCRdb. This rearrangement joins TRBV5-5 to TRBJ1-2. The CDR3 adds up to 13 amino acids, both ends counted. Germline V gene lookup returns CDR1 SGHKS and CDR2 YYEKEE (reference sequence). CDR3 region: CASSLGDGSLPLG.